This passage covers 9 T cell receptor beta chains from one sample sequenced in a study of cytomegalovirus exposure and HLA in healthy donors (TCRdb year 2017). The library was produced with the immunoSEQ multiplex PCR assay. The source is immuneACCESS, and TCRdb retained only in-frame sequences with V and J called. Part of the clones is not carried over; for the studies checked, unresolved V genes explain less than half of this, and the remainder is unexplained. This sample gives over 250,000 clones in total; approximately 83% of them show up just once. The ten largest account for roughly 1% of the sample. The specimen was PBMCs. The receptors derive from a woman aged 18-29 years in good health and CMV-seronegative.

This clone was recorded a few times. The chain couples TRBV4-1 to TRBJ1-2, with D maybe TRBD1 (5 bases). The CDR3 length is 13 residues. Germline CDR1 reads MGHRA; CDR2 reads YSYEKL. V shed 5 bases and J shed 7 bases, with 14 bases lying between them. The CDR3 nucleotides read TGCGCCAGCAGCTTTGGAGGGGTGCCTGGCTACACCTTC. Translation: CASSFGGVPGYTF.

The chain is built from TRBV29-1 and TRBJ2-1, with TRBD2 matching over 10 bases. CDR1 and CDR2 (germline): SQVTM, ANQGSEA. The J segment lost 8 bases and the V segment lost 4 bases, leaving 14 bases of the junction unmatched. The CDR3 extends over 16 amino acids. The CDR3 sequence is CSVVPTSGPQRDEQFF. For the CDR3, the DNA is TGCAGCGTTGTCCCGACTAGCGGGCCACAAAGGGATGAGCAGTTCTTC.

The J gene is TRBJ2-2, the V gene TRBV19, with 10 bases matching TRBD2. CDR3 length: 15 amino acids. CDR1 is LNHDA and CDR2 is SQIVND in the germline V gene (reference sequence). Trimming cost V 7 bases and J 2 bases; bases outside gene matches: 4. CDR3 in amino acids: CASIRLAGNTGELFF. In DNA form, the CDR3 reads TGTGCCAGTATCCGACTAGCGGGCAACACCGGGGAGCTGTTTTTT.

The V gene is TRBV5-1, the J gene TRBJ1-4; tentative D call: TRBD1 (5 bases). V dropped 5 bases and J dropped 9 bases, with 11 bases sitting between them. The V gene's germline CDR1 is SGHRS and CDR2 YFSETQ. This CDR3 has 12 residues. The CDR3 sequence is CASRSQEQKLFF. The CDR3 bases are TGCGCCAGCAGATCACAGGAACAAAAACTGTTTTTT.

The genes are TRBV29-1 and TRBJ1-2, with D hard to call. This CDR3 spans 14 amino acids. CDR1 and CDR2 from the germline V gene are SQVTM and ANQGSEA. V lost 4 bases to trimming and J lost 2 bases, with 14 bases between them. The DNA of the CDR3 is TGCAGCGTTGGTACCTCAGGCTCAAACTATGGCTACACCTTC. This gives the protein CSVGTSGSNYGYTF.

This rearrangement joins TRBV7-8 to TRBJ2-2, with TRBD1 matching over 7 bases. V shed 5 bases and J 0 bases; nucleotides not matched to a gene: 6. Germline values: CDR1 SGHVS, CDR2 FQNEAQ. CDR3 length: 16 amino acids. Here the CDR3 DNA reads TGTGCCAGCAGCAAGAGACAGGGCACGAACACCGGGGAGCTGTTTTTT. Translation gives CASSKRQGTNTGELFF.

The V gene is TRBV18, the J gene TRBJ1-1; D gene unclear. This CDR3 is built from 15 residues. The germline gives CDR1 KGHSH, CDR2 LQKENI. Trimming took 5 bases from V and 2 from J, leaving 15 bases between them. For the CDR3, the DNA is TGTGCCAGCTCAAGTTCGAGGGTTACCAACACTGAAGCTTTCTTT. It codes for CASSSSRVTNTEAFF.

The chain has TRBV7-9 and TRBJ1-1; 7 nucleotides align to TRBD1. Trimming removed 2 bases from V and 5 bases from J; junction bases left unmatched: 5. This CDR3 is built from 14 residues. CDR1 and CDR2 from the germline V gene are SEHNR and FQNEAQ (reference sequence). For the CDR3, the DNA is TGTGCCAGCAGCTTACAGGGGGTTGGGACTGAAGCTTTCTTT. Residues: CASSLQGVGTEAFF.

A single count supports this clone. V usage is TRBV10-1 and J usage is TRBJ1-6, with 8 bases aligning to TRBD1. After removal of 3 bases from V and 9 bases from J, the junction contained 4 bases not matched to a gene. The CDR3 totals 14 residues. In germline, CDR1 is WNHNN, CDR2 SYGVQD (reference sequence). DNA of the CDR3: TGCGCCAGCAGTGACGGACAGGGAGGTTCACCCCTCCACTTT. The encoded protein is CASSDGQGGSPLHF.